The sequence of this TCR beta chain was determined in a study of blood T cell repertoires in COVID-19. Study information: The study drew acute and convalescent COVID-19 samples from the United States, Italy and Spain. From T cells, B-cell-depleted T cells, or PBMCs came the material, which was cDNA or gDNA.

In the authors' methods: Amplification with reference gene primers provided the estimates of nucleated cell counts. TCRdb's table, derived via immunoSEQ multiplex PCR, lists solely in-frame clones and lacks some. Clone size and V and J calls were adopted from that table, with D and trimming inferred from the DNA. The table has 150,000 to 200,000 clones, about 92% seen once. Seattle's cohort entered during active infection and was followed longitudinally. The CDR3 covers 16 residues. Germline CDR1 and CDR2: LGHNA and YSLEER. V lost 2 bases and J 0 bases, leaving 10 bases between the germline ends. The sample taken for sequencing was peripheral blood. The chain combines TRBV4-3 with TRBJ1-4; D gene unclear. The TCR originated in a woman aged 60-75 years with COVID-19, enrolled during active disease. This CDR3 reads CASSQTSHTTNEKLFF. CDR3 in DNA: TGCGCCAGCAGCCAAACTTCTCATACAACTAATGAAAAACTGTTTTTT.